A selection of T cell receptor beta chains follows, all from one sample in a study of T cell responses to AZD1222 COVID-19 vaccine. TCRdb's copy holds only in-frame clones and misses some; the assay was immunoSEQ multiplex PCR. The sample yields around 120,000 clones, about 85% seen once. The source was peripheral blood, collected 28 days after the second AZD1222 dose. All receptors derive from an adult who received the AZD1222 COVID-19 vaccine. Each CDR3 is given with its conserved first and last residue. Each record gives: J gene, D gene, clone size, V gene, CDR3 DNA, CDR3 protein. The D gene is left open where the match is weak. A row's size may be missing; if present it is once, few, many or a size class.

j_call: TRBJ2-7
d_call: .
clone_size: .
v_call: TRBV7-6
cdr3_nt: TGTGCCAGCAGCCCCGACGGGAGCGAGCAGTACTTC
cdr3_aa: CASSPDGSEQYF

j_call: TRBJ2-7
d_call: .
clone_size: .
v_call: TRBV7-7
cdr3_nt: TGTGCCAGCAGCTCCTCCTACCCCCCCCACGAGCAGTACTTC
cdr3_aa: CASSSSYPPHEQYF

j_call: TRBJ2-7
d_call: TRBD1
clone_size: few
v_call: TRBV18
cdr3_nt: TGTGCCAGCTCAAGGGACAGGGGAAATTCCTACGAGCAGTACTTC
cdr3_aa: CASSRDRGNSYEQYF

j_call: TRBJ1-6
d_call: .
clone_size: .
v_call: TRBV14
cdr3_nt: TGTGCCAGCAGCCAAGATGGGGCACCGTATGGCTCCTATAATTCACCCCTCCACTTT
cdr3_aa: CASSQDGAPYGSYNSPLHF

j_call: TRBJ2-7
d_call: TRBD1
clone_size: .
v_call: TRBV7-8
cdr3_nt: TGTGCCAGCAGCGCGAGGGACAGTTCCTACGAGCAGTACTTC
cdr3_aa: CASSARDSSYEQYF

j_call: TRBJ1-2
d_call: TRBD1
clone_size: .
v_call: TRBV28
cdr3_nt: TGTGCCAGCAGTTCTCGGACAGGTCCAGATTATGGCTACACCTTC
cdr3_aa: CASSSRTGPDYGYTF

j_call: TRBJ1-1
d_call: TRBD1
clone_size: .
v_call: TRBV7-9
cdr3_nt: TGTGCCAGCAGCCCAAACCCGGGACAGGGGGGGATGAACACTGAAGCTTTCTTT
cdr3_aa: CASSPNPGQGGMNTEAFF

j_call: TRBJ1-5
d_call: .
clone_size: .
v_call: TRBV5-4
cdr3_nt: TGTGCCAGCAGCTTTGGAGGGGCTGGTCAGCCCCAGCATTTT
cdr3_aa: CASSFGGAGQPQHF

j_call: TRBJ1-1
d_call: .
clone_size: .
v_call: TRBV2
cdr3_nt: TGTGCCAGCGCGCCCAGGGGAGGCACTGAAGCTTTCTTT
cdr3_aa: CASAPRGGTEAFF

j_call: TRBJ2-3
d_call: TRBD1
clone_size: .
v_call: TRBV5-6
cdr3_nt: TGTGCCAGCAGCGTGGAGACAGGGTCGAGCACAGATACGCAGTATTTT
cdr3_aa: CASSVETGSSTDTQYF

j_call: TRBJ1-5
d_call: .
clone_size: .
v_call: TRBV18
cdr3_nt: TGTGCCAGCTCCTGGGTCGGTACAGGTGCTGGGGCGCCCCAGCATTTT
cdr3_aa: CASSWVGTGAGAPQHF

j_call: TRBJ1-2
d_call: TRBD1
clone_size: .
v_call: TRBV12-5
cdr3_nt: TGTGCTAGTGCCATATCCGGGACAGCTAACTATGGCTACACCTTC
cdr3_aa: CASAISGTANYGYTF

j_call: TRBJ2-2
d_call: TRBD1
clone_size: .
v_call: TRBV19
cdr3_nt: TGTGCCAGTAGTAGGACAGGCCTTAACACCGGGGAGCTGTTTTTT
cdr3_aa: CASSRTGLNTGELFF

j_call: TRBJ1-2
d_call: .
clone_size: .
v_call: TRBV9
cdr3_nt: TGTGCCAGCAGCCCGAGGGGAGGGGTAAACTATGGCTACACCTTC
cdr3_aa: CASSPRGGVNYGYTF

j_call: TRBJ1-6
d_call: .
clone_size: once
v_call: TRBV7-2
cdr3_nt: TGTGCCAGCAGCTTAAGCTCCTATAATTCACCCCTCCACTTT
cdr3_aa: CASSLSSYNSPLHF

j_call: TRBJ2-1
d_call: TRBD1
clone_size: once
v_call: TRBV7-3
cdr3_nt: TGTGCCAGCAGCCCCCGGGACAGGGGATCCTACAATGAGCAGTTCTTC
cdr3_aa: CASSPRDRGSYNEQFF

j_call: TRBJ1-4
d_call: .
clone_size: .
v_call: TRBV28
cdr3_nt: TGTGCCAGCAGTTCCCCTGGGCAGGGAAATGAAAAACTGTTTTTT
cdr3_aa: CASSSPGQGNEKLFF

j_call: TRBJ1-5
d_call: TRBD1
clone_size: .
v_call: TRBV6-1
cdr3_nt: TGTGCCAGCAGTGAACGAGGGGGCAGCAATCAGCCCCAGCATTTT
cdr3_aa: CASSERGGSNQPQHF

j_call: TRBJ1-2
d_call: TRBD1
clone_size: .
v_call: TRBV9
cdr3_nt: TGTGCCAGCAGTCCCCGACAGGGGGGCAACTATGGCTACACCTTC
cdr3_aa: CASSPRQGGNYGYTF

j_call: TRBJ1-1
d_call: .
clone_size: .
v_call: TRBV19
cdr3_nt: TGTGCCAGTGAGGGGTCAGGGGAGGGCACTGAAGCTTTCTTT
cdr3_aa: CASEGSGEGTEAFF

j_call: TRBJ2-1
d_call: .
clone_size: .
v_call: TRBV6-2/TRBV6-3
cdr3_nt: TGTGCCAGCAGTTACGGGGGGCGGGCCTCCTACAATGAGCAGTTCTTC
cdr3_aa: CASSYGGRASYNEQFF

j_call: TRBJ2-7
d_call: .
clone_size: .
v_call: TRBV3-1/TRBV3-2
cdr3_nt: TGTGCCAGCAGCCAAGCAGCCGGGGGCGTGGAGCAGTACTTC
cdr3_aa: CASSQAAGGVEQYF

j_call: TRBJ1-6
d_call: .
clone_size: .
v_call: TRBV28
cdr3_nt: TGTGCCAGCAGTTTAGGTAATTCACCCCTCCACTTT
cdr3_aa: CASSLGNSPLHF